This section outlines one T cell receptor (beta chain) sequence together with its context. The antigen remains undetermined. The data were taken from a study of T cell responses to AZD1222 COVID-19 vaccine. Study-level points and caveats: Along spike, vaccine-associated CD4 TCRs were found throughout, with dominance at 160-218 and 743-854. Donor demographics were predominantly white British with a female majority; clonal diversity may be underestimated. Researchers took repertoire samples only after the peak T cell response had come. Unmutated variant regions are reportedly targeted by nearly half of spike-specific TCRs.

Produced via immunoSEQ multiplex PCR; TCRdb's table is partial and in-frame only. The table shows fewer than 75,000 clones, with less than 90% occurring only once. V was clipped by 6 bases and J by 6 bases, with 11 bases between them. Germline V gene sequence: CDR1 LNHDA, CDR2 SQIVND (reference sequence). The CDR3 is made up of 13 amino acids. The sequencing here drew on peripheral blood, taken on day 0 of AZD1222 vaccination. The source of this sequence is an adult in good health. V is TRBV19 and J is TRBJ2-2; TRBD2 is a possible D gene (6 bases). The CDR3 here is CASRLSGSGELFF. The CDR3 DNA reads TGTGCCAGTAGGCTAAGCGGGTCCGGGGAGCTGTTTTTT.